Listed below are T cell receptor beta chains from one sample, sequenced in a study of Ad26.COV2.S vaccination and SARS-CoV-2 variants. TCRdb's copy holds only in-frame clones and misses some; the assay was immunoSEQ multiplex PCR. The table includes around 270,000 clones, approximately 88% detected once. This specimen was peripheral blood, taken in a trial of Ad26.COV2.S vaccine versus placebo. The receptors here all came from a person aged 18-60 years who received the Ad26.COV2.S COVID-19 vaccine or a placebo. Both conserved end residues are part of each CDR3. D genes are given only for firm matches. Only part of the rows carry a size: once, few, many, or a class if the clone is expanded.

TRBJ2-1	NA	NA	TRBV2	CASSEDRPGVNEQFF	TGTGCCAGCAGTGAAGACCGGCCGGGTGTCAATGAGCAGTTCTTC
TRBJ2-1	few	NA	TRBV7-8	CASSGSGYYNEQFF	TGTGCCAGCAGCGGGAGTGGCTACTACAATGAGCAGTTCTTC
TRBJ1-5	NA	TRBD1	TRBV19	CASSSYSWRTGGDSNQPQHF	TGTGCCAGTAGTTCCTACTCCTGGCGCACAGGGGGCGATAGCAATCAGCCCCAGCATTTT
TRBJ2-3	NA	TRBD2	TRBV27	CASRFLLAGGADTQYF	TGTGCCAGCAGGTTCCTCCTAGCGGGGGGGGCAGATACGCAGTATTTT
TRBJ2-1	NA	TRBD1	TRBV7-2	CASSSTGGAYNEQFF	TGTGCCAGCAGCTCGACAGGGGGCGCCTACAATGAGCAGTTCTTC
TRBJ1-6	NA	TRBD1	TRBV4-2	CASSLEPGQGDYNSPLHF	TGTGCCAGCAGCCTAGAACCGGGACAGGGAGATTATAATTCACCCCTCCACTTT
TRBJ2-5	NA	NA	TRBV5-8	CASTPALKRAQETQYF	TGTGCCAGCACCCCGGCCCTCAAGAGGGCCCAAGAGACCCAGTACTTC
TRBJ2-5	few	TRBD1	TRBV7-3	CASSQTGAGGETQYF	TGTGCCAGCAGCCAAACAGGGGCGGGCGGAGAGACCCAGTACTTC
TRBJ2-1	once	TRBD2	TRBV10-3	CAISESSGRRYNEQFF	TGTGCCATCAGTGAGTCAAGCGGGAGGAGGTACAATGAGCAGTTCTTC
TRBJ2-7	NA	TRBD2	TRBV19	CASSVGTSLEQYF	TGTGCCAGTAGTGTTGGGACTAGCCTCGAGCAGTACTTC
TRBJ2-2	NA	NA	TRBV7-9	CASSSLTGELFF	TGTGCCAGCAGCTCATTAACCGGGGAGCTGTTTTTT
TRBJ2-6	NA	NA	TRBV7-3	CASSLSGPIGANVLTF	TGTGCCAGCAGCTTATCGGGTCCGATAGGGGCCAACGTCCTGACTTTC
TRBJ2-3	NA	TRBD2	TRBV7-3	CASSSSAGADTQYF	TGTGCCAGCAGCTCCTCCGCGGGGGCAGATACGCAGTATTTT
TRBJ1-4	NA	NA	TRBV4-2	CASSQDSTPTNEKLFF	TGTGCCAGCAGCCAAGATTCCACTCCAACTAATGAAAAACTGTTTTTT
TRBJ1-1	NA	NA	TRBV27	CASSRVGLNTEAFF	TGTGCCAGCAGTAGAGTGGGTCTTAACACTGAAGCTTTCTTT
TRBJ2-2	NA	TRBD2	TRBV7-2	CASSLGSGGRGSGELFF	TGTGCCAGCAGCTTAGGCAGCGGCGGGAGGGGATCCGGGGAGCTGTTTTTT
TRBJ1-2	NA	NA	TRBV2	CASSEEKVLGYTF	TGTGCCAGCAGTGAAGAAAAGGTACTGGGCTACACCTTC
TRBJ2-6	NA	TRBD1	TRBV30	CAWTGGGGANVLTF	TGTGCCTGGACAGGGGGCGGTGGGGCCAACGTCCTGACTTTC
TRBJ1-4	NA	NA	TRBV11-2	CASSLDAGVLLPPKLFF	TGTGCCAGCAGCTTAGATGCCGGGGTCCTCCTCCCCCCCAAACTGTTTTTT
TRBJ2-5	NA	TRBD1	TRBV11-3	CASSSRDRGETQYF	TGTGCCAGCAGCTCGAGGGACAGGGGAGAGACCCAGTACTTC
TRBJ1-2	NA	TRBD1	TRBV24-1	CATSDSPGTEGYTF	TGTGCCACCAGTGATTCGCCCGGGACAGAAGGCTACACCTTC
TRBJ1-3	NA	NA	TRBV7-2	CASSLGPHGTIYF	TGTGCCAGCAGCTTAGGCCCCCACGGCACCATATATTTT
TRBJ2-5	NA	NA	TRBV18	CASSGVGETQYF	TGTGCCAGCTCAGGGGTTGGAGAGACCCAGTACTTC
TRBJ1-1	NA	NA	TRBV4-1	CASSQDLQGNTEAFF	TGCGCCAGCAGCCAAGACCTACAAGGGAACACTGAAGCTTTCTTT
TRBJ2-5	NA	NA	TRBV12-2	CASRFGAYPPETQYF	TGTGCAAGTCGCTTTGGTGCTTATCCCCCAGAGACCCAGTACTTC
TRBJ1-3	NA	NA	TRBV5-1	CASSLYTGFSGNTIYF	TGCGCCAGCAGCTTATATACAGGGTTCTCTGGAAACACCATATATTTT
TRBJ1-1	NA	NA	TRBV30	CAWSLQGVTEAFF	TGTGCCTGGAGTCTGCAGGGAGTGACTGAAGCTTTCTTT
TRBJ2-7	NA	TRBD1	TRBV27	CASSLDRRAYEQYF	TGTGCCAGCAGTCTGGACAGGCGAGCCTACGAGCAGTACTTC
TRBJ1-1	NA	NA	TRBV27	CASSLSPVGTAFF	TGTGCCAGCAGTTTATCACCAGTGGGGACAGCTTTCTTT
TRBJ1-1	NA	NA	TRBV3-1/TRBV3-2	CASSQDRGIVGGTEAFF	TGTGCCAGCAGCCAAGATCGGGGTATAGTGGGGGGCACTGAAGCTTTCTTT
TRBJ1-2	NA	NA	TRBV19	CASMPVLGDRYGYTF	TGTGCCAGTATGCCGGTTCTGGGCGATCGCTATGGCTACACCTTC
TRBJ2-1	NA	NA	TRBV6-5	CASSYSNGDEQFF	TGTGCCAGCAGTTACTCGAACGGGGACGAGCAGTTCTTC
TRBJ1-1	NA	NA	TRBV19	CASSIFGRGDTEAFF	TGTGCCAGTAGTATCTTCGGCAGGGGAGACACTGAAGCTTTCTTT
TRBJ1-4	NA	NA	TRBV9	CASSVHPGQQNEKLFF	TGTGCCAGCAGCGTGCACCCCGGACAGCAAAATGAAAAACTGTTTTTT
TRBJ2-1	NA	NA	TRBV5-6	CASSFRVKLSLGSNEQFF	TGTGCCAGCAGCTTTCGGGTTAAGCTCTCCCTCGGGAGCAATGAGCAGTTCTTC
TRBJ1-2	NA	NA	TRBV12-3/TRBV12-4	CASSPDVLGYTF	TGTGCCAGCAGTCCCGACGTTTTGGGCTACACCTTC
TRBJ1-2	few	NA	TRBV6-1	CASSDSTSSDTF	TGTGCCAGCAGTGATTCGACTTCTTCGGATACCTTC
TRBJ1-2	NA	TRBD1	TRBV29-1	CSVSQILEGARSYGYTF	TGCAGCGTTTCCCAGATCCTGGAGGGGGCGAGGAGTTATGGCTACACCTTC
TRBJ2-3	once	TRBD2	TRBV7-2	CASSVVGSGASTDTQYF	TGTGCCAGCAGTGTCGTGGGTAGCGGGGCCAGCACAGATACGCAGTATTTT
TRBJ1-1	NA	TRBD1	TRBV4-3	CASSQDWETRGEFEAFF	TGCGCCAGCAGCCAAGATTGGGAGACCAGGGGGGAATTCGAAGCTTTCTTT
TRBJ1-2	NA	NA	TRBV3-1/TRBV3-2	CASSQLRIGKPYGYTF	TGTGCCAGCAGCCAATTGAGGATAGGCAAACCCTATGGCTACACCTTC
TRBJ2-3	NA	NA	TRBV19	CASSPTAGRDTQYF	TGTGCCAGTAGCCCGACAGCGGGTCGGGATACGCAGTATTTT
TRBJ2-1	NA	TRBD2	TRBV4-2	CASSQYTGTNSYNEQFF	TGTGCCAGCAGCCAATACACCGGGACTAACTCCTACAATGAGCAGTTCTTC
TRBJ1-3	NA	NA	TRBV28	CASSSNTIYF	TGTGCCAGCAGTTCAAACACCATATATTTT